This entry lists 16 T cell receptor beta chains sequenced from one sample in a study of shared clonotypes between healthy human individuals. TCRdb's table, derived via immunoSEQ multiplex PCR, lists solely in-frame clones and lacks some. The profile shows under 1,900,000 clones, 97% to 99% of them singletons. Input material: naive CD4+ T cells sorted from blood. Subset defined: CD45RA+ positively selected. The receptors were gathered from a young man in good health.

The CDR3 is CASSLPGQDYEQYF. The CDR3 DNA reads TGTGCCAGCAGCTTGCCAGGGCAGGATTACGAGCAGTACTTC. The gene calls are TRBV5-5 and TRBJ2-7; TRBD1 might be the D (5 bases). The V gene's germline CDR1 is SGHKS and CDR2 YYEKEE (reference sequence). This CDR3 is 14 amino acids long. Trimming left V 1 base short and J 4 bases short, with 12 bases between.

CDR3 nucleotide sequence: TGTGCCAGCAGCTTGGCGGCAAACTCCTACGAGCAGTACTTC. The encoded protein is CASSLAANSYEQYF. This sequence joins TRBV5-4 and TRBJ2-7; D not certain. The CDR3 spans 14 residues. Germline CDR1 reads SGHNT; CDR2 reads YYREEE (reference sequence). V was pared by 0 bases and J by 0 bases, with 7 bases between.

In its sample, this clone was seen once. The rearrangement uses TRBV6-5 and TRBJ1-2; possibly TRBD1 for D (5 bases). The V end was cut by 2 bases, the J end by 7 bases, with 20 bases between. The germline V gene has CDR1 MNHEY and CDR2 SVGAGI. This CDR3 comprises 16 residues. CDR3 amino acids: CASSYQGRGGLGGYTF. The CDR3 DNA follows: TGTGCCAGCAGTTACCAAGGGAGGGGCGGGTTGGGTGGCTACACCTTC.

V gene TRBV9 combines with J gene TRBJ2-1; D is uncertain. The CDR3 is 13 amino acids. Germline V gene sequence: CDR1 SGDLS, CDR2 YYNGEE. Trimming removed 1 base at V and 9 bases at J, with 11 bases between. Here the CDR3 reads CASSVPDGFEQFF. The CDR3, as DNA: TGTGCCAGCAGCGTACCCGACGGGTTTGAGCAGTTCTTC.

The genes are TRBV9 and TRBJ2-1, with a weak D call TRBD2 (5 bases). The CDR3 sequence is 13 residues long. Germline V gives CDR1 SGDLS, CDR2 YYNGEE. V dropped 0 bases and J dropped 7 bases, with 8 bases sitting between them. DNA for the CDR3: TGTGCCAGCAGCGTAGGGACTGATAATGAGCAGTTCTTC. Its protein is CASSVGTDNEQFF. Based on the CDR3 plus reference TRBV9 and TRBJ2-1, the full variable domain is DSGVTQTPKHLITATGQRVTLRCSPRSGDLSVYWYQQSLDQGLQFLIQYYNGEERAKGNILERFSAQQFPDLHSELNLSSLELGDSALYFCASSVGTDNEQFFGPGTRLTVL.

This rearrangement joins TRBV18 to TRBJ2-1; no firm D call. Between the trimmed V and J ends, which lost 3 bases and 8 bases, there was a span of 14 bases. Germline CDR1 KGHSH, CDR2 LQKENI. This CDR3 spans 14 amino acids. CDR3 residues: CASSPAPRRDEQFF. CDR3 coding DNA: TGTGCCAGCTCACCGGCCCCTCGAAGGGATGAGCAGTTCTTC. The variable domain in full, with the rest retrieved from reference TRBV18 and TRBJ2-1, is NAGVMQNPRHLVRRRGQEARLRCSPMKGHSHVYWYRQLPEEGLKFMVYLQKENIIDESGMPKERFSAEFPKEGPSILRIQQVVRGDSAAYFCASSPAPRRDEQFFGPGTRLTVL.

This sequence joins TRBV5-5 and TRBJ1-2; 8 bases line up with TRBD1. CDR1 is SGHKS and CDR2 is YYEKEE in the germline V gene (reference sequence). This CDR3 is 17 amino acids long. Unmatched junction bases numbered 13, after V lost 0 bases and J lost 6 bases. Here the CDR3 DNA reads TGTGCCAGCAGCTTGGTTTTGGGGTACAGGGGGACCGATGGCTACACCTTC. Protein: CASSLVLGYRGTDGYTF.

CDR3: CASSLGSLRIYEQYF. In DNA form, the CDR3 reads TGTGCCAGCAGCTTGGGGTCGCTCAGAATCTACGAGCAGTACTTC. V and J are TRBV5-6 and TRBJ2-7; no definite D call. Germline loops: CDR1 SGHDT, CDR2 YYEEEE. V shed 0 bases and J shed 3 bases, with 13 bases lying between them. The CDR3 spans 15 residues.

The chain couples TRBV5-5 to TRBJ2-1, with a possible D match to TRBD1 (5 bases). Germline V gene data show CDR1 as SGHKS and CDR2 as YYEKEE (reference sequence). CDR3 size: 15 residues. The ends were cut back, 0 bases at V and 5 bases at J, with 12 bases in the middle. The CDR3: CASSLVQGSNNEQFF. The CDR3 bases are TGTGCCAGCAGCTTGGTTCAGGGTTCAAACAATGAGCAGTTCTTC.

This chain joins TRBV18 and TRBJ2-7; either TRBD1 or TRBD2 may fit D (5 bases each). Trimming stripped 3 bases from V and 7 bases from J, with 16 bases between. The CDR3 length is 14 residues. Germline lookup yields CDR1 KGHSH and CDR2 LQKENI. CDR3 amino acids: CASSPPGPMYEQYF. CDR3 nucleotide sequence: TGTGCCAGCTCACCTCCGGGACCTATGTATGAGCAGTACTTC.

The gene calls are TRBV9 and TRBJ2-7; TRBD1 agrees at 9 bases. Germline CDR1 SGDLS, CDR2 YYNGEE. The V gene end was trimmed by 3 bases and the J gene end by 5 bases; junction bases not matched to a gene: 9. The CDR3 loop spans 15 amino acids. The CDR3 sequence is CASSARTGVIDEQYF. In DNA, the CDR3 is TGTGCCAGCAGCGCCCGGACAGGGGTAATCGACGAGCAGTACTTC.

The rearrangement links TRBV9 to TRBJ2-7; D might be TRBD1 or TRBD2, each matching 5 bases. This CDR3 comprises 13 residues. Trimming removed 4 bases at V and 6 bases at J, with 14 bases between. Germline CDR1 is SGDLS and CDR2 is YYNGEE. The CDR3 loop reads CASSQRGAREQYF. DNA of the CDR3: TGTGCCAGCAGCCAAAGAGGGGCCCGCGAGCAGTACTTC.

In its sample, this clone was seen once. The chain carries TRBV10-3 and TRBJ1-5; TRBD1 matches 7 bases. From germline, CDR1 is ENHRY and CDR2 SYGVKD. V lost 7 bases and J lost 5; bases outside the gene matches: 8. CDR3 size: 14 residues. CDR3 sequence: CAIKDRPGDQPQHF. The CDR3 DNA reads TGTGCCATCAAGGACAGGCCCGGCGATCAGCCCCAGCATTTT.

The chain is built from TRBV7-8 and TRBJ2-7; perhaps TRBD1 as D (6 bases). Germline V gene lookup returns CDR1 SGHVS and CDR2 FQNEAQ. The ends were cut back, 5 bases at V and 2 bases at J, with 16 bases in the middle. CDR3 length: 15 residues. The CDR3 bases are TGTGCCAGCAGCCCTTTTGGACAGCTTACCTACGAGCAGTACTTC. Amino acid sequence: CASSPFGQLTYEQYF.

This chain uses TRBV4-3 with TRBJ2-1; possibly TRBD1 for D (5 bases). Trimming left V 2 bases short and J 14 bases short, with 16 bases between. This CDR3 has 13 amino acids. The V gene's germline CDR1 is LGHNA and CDR2 YSLEER. CDR3 DNA sequence: TGCGCCAGCAGCCAATCCCCCACGACAGCCAAGTTCTTC. As protein: CASSQSPTTAKFF.

The count of this clone is one. The chain joins TRBV5-1 to TRBJ2-7; 8 positions match TRBD1. Trimming removed 3 bases from V and 4 bases from J; junction bases left unmatched: 6. Germline V gene data show CDR1 as SGHRS and CDR2 as YFSETQ. The CDR3 sequence is 14 residues long. This CDR3 is CASSSQGGGYEQYF. As DNA, the CDR3 is TGCGCCAGCAGCTCACAGGGGGGAGGTTACGAGCAGTACTTC.